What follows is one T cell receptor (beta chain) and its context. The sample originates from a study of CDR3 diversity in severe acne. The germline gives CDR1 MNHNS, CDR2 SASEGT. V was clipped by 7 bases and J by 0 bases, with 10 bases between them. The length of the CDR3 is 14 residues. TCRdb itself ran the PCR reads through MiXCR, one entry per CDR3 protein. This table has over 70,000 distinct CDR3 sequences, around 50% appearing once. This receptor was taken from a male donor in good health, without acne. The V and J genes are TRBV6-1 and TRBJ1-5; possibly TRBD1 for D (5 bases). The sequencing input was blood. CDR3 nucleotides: TGTGCCAGCACCCACGGGGGTAGCAATCAGCCCCAGCATTTT. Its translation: CASTHGGSNQPQHF.